A single sample gave rise to the 7 T cell receptor beta chains below, sequenced in a study of OX40 agonist ivuxolimab in advanced cancers. The table came from immunoSEQ multiplex PCR; TCRdb's copy has only in-frame clones and leaves some out. The repertoire consists of about 150,000 clones, with 85% to 95% occurring once and the leading ten covering more than 1%. Here the sequenced sample was CD4+ or CD8+ T cells sorted from blood, taken in a trial of the OX40 agonist ivuxolimab. These receptors were collected from an adult with an advanced solid tumor such as melanoma, head and neck, liver or kidney cancer.

This chain connects TRBV30 to TRBJ1-4; 7 bases map to TRBD1. This CDR3 comprises 12 residues. V lost 8 bases and J lost 2; bases outside the gene matches: 2. CDR1 is GTSNPN and CDR2 is SVGIG in the germline V gene (reference sequence). Here the CDR3 reads CATGQTNEKLFF. The CDR3 coding sequence is TGTGCCACGGGACAGACTAATGAAAAACTGTTTTTT. Supplemented by reference TRBV30 and TRBJ1-4, the full variable domain reads SQTIHQWPATLVQPVGSPLSLECTVEGTSNPNLYWYRQAAGRGLQLLFYSVGIGQISSEVPQNLSASRPQDRQFILSSKKLLLSDSGFYLCATGQTNEKLFFGSGTQLSVL.

The chain joins TRBV11-3 to TRBJ2-1, with D tentatively TRBD2 (5 bases). Trimming shortened V by 0 bases and J by 0 bases, and 15 bases separated the two germline ends. The CDR3 length is 18 residues. From germline, CDR1 is SGHNT and CDR2 YENEEA. In DNA, the CDR3 is TGTGCCAGCAGCTTAGACCAGGCGGGCTCTTCCTCCTACAATGAGCAGTTCTTC. Translated, it gives CASSLDQAGSSSYNEQFF.

This clone has only a few counts. This chain uses TRBV18 with TRBJ1-5; D remains ambiguous. From germline, CDR1 is KGHSH and CDR2 LQKENI. Trimming took 0 bases from V and 3 from J, leaving 0 bases between them. This CDR3 comprises 12 residues. The CDR3 DNA is TGTGCCAGCTCACCACCCAATCAGCCCCAGCATTTT. Its translation: CASSPPNQPQHF.

This clone was seen once. V is TRBV9 and J is TRBJ2-1, with 11 nucleotides matching TRBD1. V gave up 3 bases and J gave up 7 bases; unmatched junction bases: 9. The germline gives CDR1 SGDLS, CDR2 YYNGEE. The CDR3 runs to 16 residues. CDR3 sequence (DNA): TGTGCCAGCAGCGCTGTACCCGGGACAGGGGGGAATGAGCAGTTCTTC. It specifies CASSAVPGTGGNEQFF.

The V call is TRBV4-3, the J call TRBJ1-1; maybe TRBD1 (5 bases). Germline V gives CDR1 LGHNA, CDR2 YSLEER. With 8 bases removed from V and 8 bases from J, the gap between germline ends came to 18 bases. CDR3 size: 13 residues. The CDR3 region is CASSMGEGSEAFF. CDR3 sequence (DNA): TGCGCCAGCTCAATGGGGGAGGGGTCGGAAGCTTTCTTT.

This rearrangement joins TRBV12-5 to TRBJ1-5, with D possibly matching TRBD1 (5 bases). The V gene lost 1 base and the J gene lost 4 bases, with 11 bases spanning the gap. CDR3 length: 15 residues. Germline assignment: CDR1 LGHNT and CDR2 FRNRAP. CDR3 coding DNA: TGTGCTAGTGGTTTGGACGGGGGTCCTAATCAGCCCCAGCATTTT. Translating it yields CASGLDGGPNQPQHF.

The V and J genes are TRBV5-1 and TRBJ1-5; D call uncertain. Germline CDR1 SGHRS, CDR2 YFSETQ. The CDR3 extends over 14 amino acids. Between the trimmed V and J ends, which lost 0 bases and 3 bases, there was a span of 7 bases. The CDR3 spells CASSLGGINQPQHF. CDR3 nucleotides: TGCGCCAGCAGCTTGGGAGGAATCAATCAGCCCCAGCATTTT.